This T cell receptor (beta chain) is drawn from a study of blood T cell repertoires in COVID-19. Study at large: Collection of acute and convalescent COVID-19 samples took place in the United States, Italy and Spain. Sources were T cells, B-cell-depleted T cells, or PBMCs; the material itself was cDNA or gDNA.

The authors' processing: Amplification with reference gene primers provided the estimates of nucleated cell counts. Generated by immunoSEQ multiplex PCR, the TCRdb table keeps only in-frame clones and is missing some. V and J calls and clone size are those listed in that table; D and trimming were worked out from the DNA. Of some 140,000 clones listed, around 84% were seen once; the top ten hold about 1.8%. CDR3 length equals 13 residues. CDR1 and CDR2 (germline): SGHTA, FQGTGA. V shed 2 bases and J shed 1 base, with 5 bases lying between them. The sequence came from a man older than 75 with acute or convalescent COVID-19. Sequenced: peripheral blood. J is TRBJ1-1 and V is TRBV7-3; D is unclear. The CDR3 nucleotides read TGTGCCAGCAGCTTAGGGCGGAACACTGAAGCTTTCTTT. Protein sequence: CASSLGRNTEAFF. Drawing the rest from reference TRBV7-3 and TRBJ1-1, the complete variable domain is GAGVSQTPSNKVTEKGKYVELRCDPISGHTALYWYRQSLGQGPEFLIYFQGTGAADDSGLPNDRFFAVRPEGSVSTLKIQRTERGDSAVYLCASSLGRNTEAFFGQGTRLTVV.